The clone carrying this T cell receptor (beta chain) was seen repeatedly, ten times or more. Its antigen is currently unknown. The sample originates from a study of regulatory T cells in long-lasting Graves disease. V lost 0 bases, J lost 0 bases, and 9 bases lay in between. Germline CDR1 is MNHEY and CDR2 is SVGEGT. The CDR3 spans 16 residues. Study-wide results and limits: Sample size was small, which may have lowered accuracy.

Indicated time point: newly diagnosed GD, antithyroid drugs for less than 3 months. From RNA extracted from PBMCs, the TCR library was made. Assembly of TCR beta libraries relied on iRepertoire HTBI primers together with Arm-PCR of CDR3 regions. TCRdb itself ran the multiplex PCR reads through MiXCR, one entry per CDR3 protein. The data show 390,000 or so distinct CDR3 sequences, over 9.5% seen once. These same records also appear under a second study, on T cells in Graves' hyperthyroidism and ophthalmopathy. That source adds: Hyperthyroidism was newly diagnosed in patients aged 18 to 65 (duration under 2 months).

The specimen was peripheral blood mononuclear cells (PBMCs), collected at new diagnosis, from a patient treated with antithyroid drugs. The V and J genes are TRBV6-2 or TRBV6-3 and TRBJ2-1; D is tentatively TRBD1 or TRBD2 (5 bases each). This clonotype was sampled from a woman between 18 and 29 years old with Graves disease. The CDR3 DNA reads TGTGCCAGCAGTTACTCGGGGGTGAGCTCCTACAATGAGCAGTTCTTC. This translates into CASSYSGVSSYNEQFF.